This paragraph reports one T cell receptor (beta chain). Antigen specificity is unknown. The sample comes from a study of T cells after yellow fever vaccination. Study details: SMART-Seq v4 Ultra Low Input prepared libraries from low-cell fractions. The study, taken as a whole, reports: Booster sampling recovered most clones from primary vaccination (under 98% CD4, around 88% CD8).

MiXCR was run by TCRdb on the 5' RACE reads, yielding one entry per CDR3 protein. The table has 610,000 or so distinct CDR3 sequences, 12% seen once. Trimming took 5 bases from V and 5 from J, leaving 27 bases between them. CDR1 and CDR2 (germline): MNHEY, SVGEGT. The CDR3 has 18 amino acids. The V call is TRBV6-2 or TRBV6-3, the J call TRBJ2-5, with D perhaps matching TRBD2 (6 bases). Sequenced here: PBMCs, sampled on the day of the yellow fever booster vaccination. The source is a man in his thirties or forties who received the YFV17D yellow fever vaccine. CDR3 amino acids: CASSKISFRGVGLETQYF. The CDR3 DNA reads as TGTGCCAGCAGTAAAATCTCCTTTCGGGGAGTGGGACTGGAGACCCAGTACTTC.